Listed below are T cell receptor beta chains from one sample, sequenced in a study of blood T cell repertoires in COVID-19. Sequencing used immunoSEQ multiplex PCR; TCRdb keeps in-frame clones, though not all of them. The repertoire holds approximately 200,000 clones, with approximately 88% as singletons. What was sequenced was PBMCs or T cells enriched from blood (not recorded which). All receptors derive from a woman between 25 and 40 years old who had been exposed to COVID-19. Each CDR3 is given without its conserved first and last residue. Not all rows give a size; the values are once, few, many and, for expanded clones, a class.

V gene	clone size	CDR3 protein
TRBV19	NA	ASEQGISGNTIY
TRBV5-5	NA	ASSLVAGPNYGYT
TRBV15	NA	ATSRDSSSETQY
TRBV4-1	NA	ASSQATGTGYGYT
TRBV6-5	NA	ASSYSRAGNEQF
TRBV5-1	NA	ASSFYPWTGLNTQY
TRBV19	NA	ASSRQGGDTEAF
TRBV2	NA	ASSSQGLGEKLF
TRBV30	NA	AWSKPEAGGWGDTQY
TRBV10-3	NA	AISESSTVAENSNQPQH
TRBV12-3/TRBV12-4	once	ASNIPGQTEAF
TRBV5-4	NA	ASRDTDGVGELF
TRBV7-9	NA	ASSNGTHNQPQH
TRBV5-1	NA	ASSSVGSSPYEQY
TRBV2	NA	ASTLGWEKLF
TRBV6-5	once	ASRDPGQGMYEQY